Following are 22 T cell receptor beta chains from one sample sequenced in a study of blood T cell repertoires in COVID-19. The data were produced by immunoSEQ multiplex PCR, yet TCRdb's version contains in-frame clones alone and is incomplete. The sample shows more than 45,000 clones, 75% to 85% of them seen only once. The material sequenced was peripheral blood. All receptors derive from a man older than 75 in a cohort sampled during active COVID-19.

This chain's CDR3 is CATSEWVAGSNEQFF. The CDR3 nucleotides are TGTGCCACCAGTGAATGGGTAGCGGGATCCAATGAGCAGTTCTTC. The chain joins TRBV24-1 to TRBJ2-1; 8 nucleotides agree with TRBD2. There are 15 residues in the CDR3. Per germline, CDR1 KGHDR and CDR2 SFDVKD. V lost 4 bases and J lost 6; bases outside the gene matches: 7.

This clone was seen only once. The chain has TRBV5-1 and TRBJ2-3, with TRBD2 as a possible D gene (6 bases). V was clipped by 1 base and J by 4 bases, with 16 bases between them. Germline V gene lookup returns CDR1 SGHRS and CDR2 YFSETQ. The CDR3 is made up of 16 amino acids. The CDR3 DNA sequence: TGCGCCAGCAGCTTGTTGGCGGCAGGAGGGTCAGATACGCAGTATTTT. Protein sequence: CASSLLAAGGSDTQYF.

The genes are TRBV5-1 and TRBJ1-1; D ambiguous. This CDR3 contains 13 residues. CDR1 SGHRS and CDR2 YFSETQ come from the germline V gene. Trimming removed 4 bases at V and 4 bases at J, with 11 bases between. As DNA, the CDR3 is TGCGCCAGCAGCGTGAACAGCGGCACTGAAGCTTTCTTT. Amino acid sequence: CASSVNSGTEAFF.

V and J are TRBV19 and TRBJ2-5, with TRBD1 matching 9 bases. With 4 bases clipped from V and 4 bases from J, the junction kept 7 bases outside the gene matches. The CDR3 runs 15 residues. Germline-derived CDR1 and CDR2 are LNHDA and SQIVND (reference sequence). CDR3 sequence (DNA): TGTGCCAGTAGTAGGGGACAGGGCTTTGGAGAGACCCAGTACTTC. It specifies CASSRGQGFGETQYF. Full variable domain (rest looked up from reference TRBV19 and TRBJ2-5): DGGITQSPKYLFRKEGQNVTLSCEQNLNHDAMYWYRQDPGQGLRLIYYSQIVNDFQKGDIAEGYSVSREKKESFPLTVTSAQKNPTAFYLCASSRGQGFGETQYFGPGTRLLVL.

This clone came up once. The chain uses TRBV7-8 and TRBJ1-4; tentative D call: TRBD1 (5 bases). The CDR3 runs 14 residues. CDR1 is SGHVS and CDR2 is FQNEAQ in the germline V gene. V was shortened by 3 bases and J by 8 bases, with 13 bases between the two germline ends. The CDR3 DNA reads as TGTGCCAGCAGCTTTTCCCAGGGCGGCGAAAAACTGTTTTTT. Amino acid sequence: CASSFSQGGEKLFF.

This clone appeared a few times. V usage is TRBV4-1 and J usage is TRBJ2-7; TRBD1 might be the D (6 bases). Trimming pared 1 base from V and 6 bases from J, leaving 13 bases between. Per the germline V gene, CDR1 is MGHRA and CDR2 is YSYEKL. CDR3 length: 14 residues. The CDR3 loop is CASSQAGQSAEQYF. CDR3 nucleotides: TGCGCCAGCAGCCAAGCCGGACAGTCCGCCGAGCAGTACTTC.

This clone has only a few counts. J is TRBJ1-4 and V is TRBV19, with D possibly being TRBD1 (5 bases). In germline, CDR1 is LNHDA, CDR2 SQIVND (reference sequence). V lost 0 bases and J 5 bases, leaving 13 bases between the germline ends. This CDR3 comprises 16 residues. CDR3 protein: CASSIDRSRGNEKLFF. Written as DNA, the CDR3 is TGTGCCAGTAGTATAGATCGTAGTAGGGGAAATGAAAAACTGTTTTTT.

This chain links TRBV12-3 or TRBV12-4 with TRBJ1-5; tentative D call: TRBD1 (5 bases). Trimming shortened V by 5 bases and J by 5 bases, and 10 bases separated the two germline ends. This CDR3 has 13 amino acids. The CDR3 here is CASSPARDQPQHF. In DNA, the CDR3 is TGTGCCAGCAGTCCGGCCAGGGATCAGCCCCAGCATTTT.

The genes are TRBV10-1 and TRBJ1-2; TRBD1 is a possible D gene (5 bases). The V end lost 5 bases, the J end lost 2 bases, and 9 bases lay between the germline ends. The CDR3 has 13 residues. CDR1 and CDR2 from the germline V gene are WNHNN and SYGVQD (reference sequence). The CDR3 bases are TGCGCCAGCAGTCGACAGAGAAACTATGGCTACACCTTC. Amino acids: CASSRQRNYGYTF.

A few counts support this clone. The CDR3 region is CASTGTVGNQPQHF. The CDR3 coding sequence is TGTGCCAGCACCGGGACAGTTGGCAATCAGCCCCAGCATTTT. The V and J genes are TRBV28 and TRBJ1-5; TRBD1 agrees at 7 bases. V dropped 7 bases and J dropped 2; count of bases not matched to a gene: 5. This CDR3 is 14 amino acids long. Germline CDR1 MDHEN, CDR2 SYDVKM.

The table lists this clone with a count of one. The chain combines TRBV25-1 with TRBJ1-4; tentatively, D is TRBD1 (6 bases). The germline gives CDR1 MGHDK, CDR2 SYGVNS. The CDR3 is 15 residues long. V lost 2 bases and J lost 8, with 15 bases in between. The CDR3 spells CASSETDRLREKLFF. As DNA, the CDR3 is TGTGCCAGCAGTGAAACTGACAGGCTTCGCGAAAAACTGTTTTTT.

The chain carries TRBV7-9 and TRBJ2-3; 8 nucleotides align to TRBD1. CDR3 length: 15 residues. CDR1 SEHNR and CDR2 FQNEAQ come from the germline V gene (reference sequence). Germline trimming cut 2 bases from V and 4 bases from J; bases unmatched to any gene: 5. CDR3 nucleotides: TGTGCCAGCAGCTTATACTCAGGGGGCCCAGATACGCAGTATTTT. Its protein is CASSLYSGGPDTQYF.

This clone has only a few counts. In nucleotides, the CDR3 is TGTGCCAGCAGCTTGGGAGTGAACACTGAAGCTTTCTTT. Translated: CASSLGVNTEAFF. V gene TRBV5-4 combines with J gene TRBJ1-1; D remains unclear. The CDR3 has 13 amino acids. Trimming took 0 bases from V and 0 from J, leaving 3 bases between them. Germline CDR1 and CDR2: SGHNT and YYREEE (reference sequence).

The chain joins TRBV28 to TRBJ1-2, with D uncertain. The CDR3 length is 13 residues. Germline lookup yields CDR1 MDHEN and CDR2 SYDVKM. The ends were cut back, 5 bases at V and 8 bases at J, with 15 bases in the middle. The CDR3 region has the DNA TGTGCCAGCAGTCAATCGGGGAGAGTGGGCTACACCTTC. Translated: CASSQSGRVGYTF.

The chain recombines TRBV6-2 or TRBV6-3 with TRBJ1-1; D ambiguous. The CDR3 is 15 amino acids. Germline V lookup: CDR1 MNHEY, CDR2 SVGEGT. V was pared by 0 bases and J by 4 bases, with 12 bases between. CDR3 bases: TGTGCCAGCAGTTACTCGAAACATGAGGCCACTGAAGCTTTCTTT. Its translation: CASSYSKHEATEAFF.

The rearrangement uses TRBV6-2 or TRBV6-3 and TRBJ1-1; 9 nucleotides line up with TRBD1. The CDR3 runs 16 residues. Germline CDR1 and CDR2: MNHEY and SVGEGT. V lost 2 bases and J lost 3; bases outside the gene matches: 7. The CDR3 protein is CASSYRSGQGYTEAFF. CDR3 bases: TGTGCCAGCAGTTACCGCTCAGGACAGGGGTACACTGAAGCTTTCTTT.

The chain uses TRBV27 and TRBJ2-1, with unresolved D. Deletions cut 2 bases from V and 0 bases from J, with 11 bases between. Germline V gene sequence: CDR1 MNHEY, CDR2 SMNVEV (reference sequence). There are 16 residues in the CDR3. The CDR3 loop reads CASSLGRGFSYNEQFF. CDR3 coding DNA: TGTGCCAGCAGTTTAGGCCGAGGATTCTCCTACAATGAGCAGTTCTTC.

The chain recombines TRBV9 with TRBJ2-3; 8 bases are a match to TRBD1. Germline V CDR1 and CDR2: SGDLS, YYNGEE. The V and J ends lost 5 bases and 2 bases, in that order; junction bases with no gene match: 13. The CDR3 is made up of 17 amino acids. CDR3 DNA: TGTGCCAGCAGTTCCCTTAAGGACAGGGCGAACACAGATACGCAGTATTTT. This encodes CASSSLKDRANTDTQYF.

This clone was detected a few times. The chain carries TRBV28 and TRBJ2-7; TRBD2 agrees at 10 bases. This CDR3 is 14 amino acids long. The germline CDR1 and CDR2 sequences are MDHEN and SYDVKM. The trim removed 7 bases at V and 3 bases at J, leaving 6 bases unmatched. CDR3 in DNA: TGTGCCAGCACCCAAGGACTAGCGGACTACGAGCAGTACTTC. This translates into CASTQGLADYEQYF.

The rearrangement links TRBV7-8 to TRBJ2-5; D might be TRBD1 (6 bases). V lost 6 bases and J lost 2, with 10 bases in between. The CDR3 consists of 13 residues. Germline V gene lookup returns CDR1 SGHVS and CDR2 FQNEAQ. The CDR3 DNA reads TGTGCCAGCAGGGCGAGGGGGCAAGAGACCCAGTACTTC. Protein sequence: CASRARGQETQYF.

The rearrangement links TRBV27 to TRBJ2-1; 8 nucleotides line up with TRBD2. V shed 4 bases, J shed 4 bases, and the junction held 6 bases outside the gene matches. The CDR3 has 15 residues. Germline loops: CDR1 MNHEY, CDR2 SMNVEV (reference sequence). This CDR3 reads CASSWDGRVYNEQFF. CDR3 coding DNA: TGTGCCAGCAGTTGGGACGGGAGGGTTTACAATGAGCAGTTCTTC.

This chain links TRBV6-2 or TRBV6-3 with TRBJ2-5; 11 bases map to TRBD2. V trimming: 3 bases; J trimming: 1 base; junction bases outside the gene matches: 4. CDR1 and CDR2 from the germline V gene are MNHEY and SVGEGT. This CDR3 has 16 amino acids. The CDR3 DNA is TGTGCCAGCAGTTATACTAGCGGGAGACGCCAAGAGACCCAGTACTTC. Protein: CASSYTSGRRQETQYF.